A selection of T cell receptor beta chains follows, all from one sample in a study of blood T cell repertoires in COVID-19. Profiling relied on immunoSEQ multiplex PCR, and the TCRdb table lists in-frame clones only, not all of them. Of around 130,000 clones in the sample, 84% were seen once. The sequenced sample was PBMCs or T cells enriched from blood (not recorded which). The origin of the receptors is a woman in her late teens or twenties who had been exposed to COVID-19. The CDR3 runs from the conserved cysteine through the conserved F or W. A D gene is named only where the DNA matches it firmly. Clone size is given for some rows only: seen once, a few or many times, or a class if the clone is expanded.

clone_size	d_call	v_call	j_call	cdr3_aa	cdr3_nt
-	-	TRBV7-9	TRBJ1-2	CASSPLAGIGYTF	TGTGCCAGCAGCCCCTTGGCCGGGATCGGCTACACCTTC
-	-	TRBV5-8	TRBJ1-1	CASSLAIGANTEAFF	TGTGCCAGCAGCTTGGCGATCGGAGCGAACACTGAAGCTTTCTTT
-	TRBD2	TRBV30	TRBJ2-6	CACTPLAGGIGANVLTF	TGTGCCTGCACCCCACTAGCGGGAGGTATTGGGGCCAACGTCCTGACTTTC
-	-	TRBV28	TRBJ1-1	CASSFSRQKEAFF	TGTGCCAGCAGTTTTTCGCGACAGAAAGAAGCTTTCTTT
-	-	TRBV6-6	TRBJ2-1	CASSYSSSGNEQFF	TGTGCCAGCAGTTACTCCTCCAGTGGTAATGAGCAGTTCTTC
-	TRBD1	TRBV14	TRBJ1-1	CASSGQAKNTEAFF	TGTGCCAGCAGCGGACAGGCGAAGAACACTGAAGCTTTCTTT
-	-	TRBV7-9	TRBJ2-5	CASSAGIETQYF	TGTGCCAGCAGTGCAGGGATCGAGACCCAGTACTTC
-	TRBD1	TRBV7-9	TRBJ2-7	CASSLEQGTYYEQYF	TGTGCCAGCAGCTTAGAACAGGGGACCTACTACGAGCAGTACTTC
-	TRBD1	TRBV29-1	TRBJ1-1	CSVEISGGPQEAFF	TGCAGCGTTGAAATATCAGGGGGACCACAGGAAGCTTTCTTT
-	-	TRBV27	TRBJ1-5	CASRGGGGNQPQHF	TGTGCCAGCAGGGGGGGTGGGGGCAATCAGCCCCAGCATTTT
-	-	TRBV13	TRBJ2-5	CASSLRRETQYF	TGTGCCAGCAGCTTAAGGCGGGAGACCCAGTACTTC
few	-	TRBV7-3	TRBJ2-5	CASSQGETQYF	TGTGCCAGCAGCCAGGGAGAGACCCAGTACTTC
-	-	TRBV21-1	TRBJ1-5	CASSTDRYSNQPQHF	TGTGCCAGCAGCACGGACAGATATAGCAATCAGCCCCAGCATTTT
-	TRBD1	TRBV20-1	TRBJ1-3	CSASRDRAGNTIYF	TGCAGTGCTAGTAGGGACAGAGCTGGAAACACCATATATTTT
-	-	TRBV28	TRBJ1-2	CASSSGPGAAYGYTF	TGTGCCAGCAGTTCGGGGCCAGGGGCGGCCTATGGCTACACCTTC
-	-	TRBV4-1	TRBJ2-6	CASSFRREEVPGANVLTF	TGCGCCAGCAGCTTTCGCCGCGAGGAGGTCCCTGGGGCCAACGTCCTGACTTTC
once	TRBD2	TRBV5-1	TRBJ2-1	CASSLNPGLAGLERNEQFF	TGCGCCAGCAGCCTAAACCCGGGACTAGCGGGATTGGAGCGGAATGAGCAGTTCTTC
-	TRBD1	TRBV11-2	TRBJ1-4	CASSSLQGSNEKLFF	TGTGCCAGCAGCTCGTTACAGGGGAGTAATGAAAAACTGTTTTTT
once	-	TRBV2	TRBJ2-1	CASSLLAGEQFF	TGTGCCAGCAGTCTACTAGCTGGTGAGCAGTTCTTC
-	TRBD1	TRBV27	TRBJ1-5	CASSLRGRDSGQPQHF	TGTGCCAGCAGTTTACGGGGGCGGGACAGCGGACAGCCCCAGCATTTT
-	TRBD1	TRBV6-5	TRBJ2-5	CASRLAGQGQETQYF	TGTGCCAGCAGGCTGGCAGGACAGGGGCAAGAGACCCAGTACTTC
-	-	TRBV25-1	TRBJ2-1	CASSELGVSGYNEQFF	TGTGCCAGCAGTGAATTGGGTGTGAGCGGCTACAATGAGCAGTTCTTC
-	-	TRBV21-1	TRBJ2-3	CASSKVFGTSGTSSTDTQYF	TGTGCCAGCAGCAAAGTATTCGGGACTAGCGGAACCTCTAGCACAGATACGCAGTATTTT
-	TRBD2	TRBV6-2/TRBV6-3	TRBJ2-3	CASSSSAGAADTQYF	TGTGCCAGCAGTTCGTCAGCGGGAGCAGCAGATACGCAGTATTTT
-	TRBD1	TRBV5-1	TRBJ1-1	CASSPRQGRTEAFF	TGCGCCAGCAGCCCGAGACAGGGGCGGACTGAAGCTTTCTTT
-	-	TRBV6-1	TRBJ1-4	CASSEAGAGAGNEKLFF	TGTGCCAGCAGTGAAGCGGGGGCAGGGGCTGGTAATGAAAAACTGTTTTTT
-	TRBD2	TRBV19	TRBJ2-3	CASSIVAGGSDTQYF	TGTGCCAGTAGTATTGTAGCGGGAGGGTCAGATACGCAGTATTTT
-	TRBD2	TRBV5-1	TRBJ2-1	CASSLSSGSQYNEQFF	TGCGCCAGCAGCTTGAGTAGCGGGAGTCAATACAATGAGCAGTTCTTC
-	-	TRBV7-3	TRBJ1-5	CASSHPTEAPIFCNQPQHF	TGTGCCAGCAGCCACCCGACAGAAGCCCCTATTTTTTGCAATCAGCCCCAGCATTTT
-	TRBD1	TRBV7-2	TRBJ1-6	CASSLRDRESPLHF	TGTGCCAGCAGCTTAAGGGACAGGGAATCACCCCTCCACTTT
few	TRBD1	TRBV6-5	TRBJ1-2	CAISDRSRGYTF	TGTGCCATCTCGGACAGGAGTAGGGGCTACACCTTC
-	TRBD1	TRBV25-1	TRBJ2-4	CASSEYGTGGNIQYF	TGTGCCAGCAGTGAATATGGGACAGGGGGAAACATTCAGTACTTC
-	-	TRBV7-3	TRBJ1-2	CASSSARGLDGYTF	TGTGCCAGCAGCTCCGCCCGTGGACTAGATGGCTACACCTTC
-	TRBD1	TRBV28	TRBJ1-4	CASRPGGQGGTNEKLFF	TGTGCCAGCAGACCAGGGGGACAGGGAGGCACTAATGAAAAACTGTTTTTT
-	TRBD2	TRBV28	TRBJ2-5	CASLGSGRSKTQYF	TGTGCCAGCTTAGGTAGCGGGAGATCAAAGACCCAGTACTTC
-	-	TRBV5-1	TRBJ2-3	CASSLGVADTDTQYF	TGCGCCAGCAGCTTGGGTGTAGCGGACACAGATACGCAGTATTTT
-	TRBD1	TRBV18	TRBJ1-5	CASSQRQGRSNQPQHF	TGTGCCAGCTCGCAGAGACAGGGCCGTAGCAATCAGCCCCAGCATTTT
-	TRBD1	TRBV30	TRBJ2-7	CAWSGHRDSLYEQYF	TGTGCCTGGAGTGGACACCGGGACAGCCTTTACGAGCAGTACTTC
-	TRBD2	TRBV12-3/TRBV12-4	TRBJ2-1	CASSPGLVSEQFF	TGTGCCAGCAGTCCGGGACTAGTCTCTGAGCAGTTCTTC
-	TRBD1	TRBV11-3	TRBJ2-1	CASSSQGSYYNEQFF	TGTGCCAGCAGCTCACAGGGGTCTTACTACAATGAGCAGTTCTTC
-	TRBD2	TRBV6-2/TRBV6-3	TRBJ2-1	CASSYSPGLGDNEQFF	TGTGCCAGCAGTTACTCTCCGGGACTAGGGGACAATGAGCAGTTCTTC
once	TRBD2	TRBV29-1	TRBJ2-1	CSVVGGTQFF	TGCAGCGTTGTCGGGGGGACCCAGTTCTTC
-	TRBD2	TRBV7-6	TRBJ2-7	CASSIGLAVYEQYF	TGTGCCAGCAGCATTGGACTAGCGGTCTACGAGCAGTACTTC
-	TRBD1	TRBV7-2	TRBJ1-2	CASSPRGLGYGYTF	TGTGCCAGCAGCCCCAGGGGGCTAGGCTATGGCTACACCTTC
-	TRBD2	TRBV6-4	TRBJ2-1	CASSDGTSGSSYNEQFF	TGTGCCAGCAGTGACGGGACTAGCGGGAGCTCCTACAATGAGCAGTTCTTC
-	-	TRBV29-1	TRBJ2-7	CSVEEDGPGHWPSYEQYF	TGCAGCGTTGAGGAAGACGGTCCGGGACACTGGCCTTCCTACGAGCAGTACTTC
-	TRBD1	TRBV7-8	TRBJ2-1	CASSLEGQGPYNEQFF	TGTGCCAGCAGCTTAGAAGGACAGGGACCCTACAATGAGCAGTTCTTC
-	-	TRBV11-2	TRBJ1-3	CASSLGTAGSGNTIYF	TGTGCCAGCAGCTTAGGGACAGCCGGCTCTGGAAACACCATATATTTT
-	-	TRBV25-1	TRBJ1-2	CASSDVHLGYGYTF	TGTGCCAGCAGTGATGTACACCTTGGCTATGGCTACACCTTC
-	TRBD1	TRBV10-2	TRBJ1-5	CASSFQGAEQPQHF	TGCGCCAGCAGTTTCCAGGGGGCAGAGCAGCCCCAGCATTTT
-	TRBD1	TRBV5-1	TRBJ1-1	CASSTGQGALDTEAFF	TGCGCCAGCAGCACCGGACAGGGGGCTTTGGACACTGAAGCTTTCTTT
once	TRBD2	TRBV5-1	TRBJ2-2	CASSPYGTSGNPGELFF	TGCGCCAGCAGCCCTTACGGGACTAGCGGGAATCCCGGGGAGCTGTTTTTT
many	-	TRBV9	TRBJ1-6	CASSANLGLGSPLHF	TGTGCCAGCAGCGCTAACCTGGGACTTGGATCACCCCTCCACTTT
-	TRBD2	TRBV7-3	TRBJ2-1	CASSLLAGGYNEQFF	TGTGCCAGCAGCCTATTAGCGGGAGGCTACAATGAGCAGTTCTTC
-	TRBD1	TRBV13	TRBJ1-2	CASSGLEPGQGGIYGYTF	TGTGCCAGCAGCGGACTGGAGCCGGGACAGGGGGGGATCTATGGCTACACCTTC
-	TRBD1	TRBV10-3	TRBJ2-7	CAISESQGQINEQYF	TGTGCCATCAGTGAGTCCCAGGGACAGATAAACGAGCAGTACTTC
-	-	TRBV7-2	TRBJ2-7	CASSRREGEGEQYF	TGTGCCAGCAGCAGAAGAGAGGGTGAAGGCGAGCAGTACTTC
-	-	TRBV27	TRBJ2-2	CASTSLESFGELFF	TGTGCCAGCACCTCTTTGGAGTCGTTCGGGGAGCTGTTTTTT